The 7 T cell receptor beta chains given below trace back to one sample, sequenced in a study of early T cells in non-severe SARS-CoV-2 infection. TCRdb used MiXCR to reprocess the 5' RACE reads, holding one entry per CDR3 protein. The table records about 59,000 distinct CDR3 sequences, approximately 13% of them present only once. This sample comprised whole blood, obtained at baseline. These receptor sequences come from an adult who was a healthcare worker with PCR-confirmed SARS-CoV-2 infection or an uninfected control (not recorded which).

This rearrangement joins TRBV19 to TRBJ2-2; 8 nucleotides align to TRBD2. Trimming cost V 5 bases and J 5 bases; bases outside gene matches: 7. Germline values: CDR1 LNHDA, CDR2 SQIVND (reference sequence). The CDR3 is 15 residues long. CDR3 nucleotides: TGTGCCAGTAGTGTCGGGGGGGCCCGGACCGGGGAGCTGTTTTTT. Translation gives CASSVGGARTGELFF.

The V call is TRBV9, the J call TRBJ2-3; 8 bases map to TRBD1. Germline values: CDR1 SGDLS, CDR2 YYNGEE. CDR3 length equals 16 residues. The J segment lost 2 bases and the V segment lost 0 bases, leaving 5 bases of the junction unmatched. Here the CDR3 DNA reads TGTGCCAGCAGCGTAGTTGACAGGGGATTCACAGATACGCAGTATTTT. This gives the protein CASSVVDRGFTDTQYF. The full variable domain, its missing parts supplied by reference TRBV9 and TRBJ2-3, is DSGVTQTPKHLITATGQRVTLRCSPRSGDLSVYWYQQSLDQGLQFLIQYYNGEERAKGNILERFSAQQFPDLHSELNLSSLELGDSALYFCASSVVDRGFTDTQYFGPGTRLTVL.

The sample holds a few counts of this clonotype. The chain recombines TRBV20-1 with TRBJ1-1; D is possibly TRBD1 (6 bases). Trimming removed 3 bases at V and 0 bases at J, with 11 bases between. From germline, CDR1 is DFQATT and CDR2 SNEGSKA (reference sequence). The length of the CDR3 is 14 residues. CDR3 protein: CSARGGAVNTEAFF. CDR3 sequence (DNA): TGCAGTGCTAGGGGGGGGGCCGTGAACACTGAAGCTTTCTTT.

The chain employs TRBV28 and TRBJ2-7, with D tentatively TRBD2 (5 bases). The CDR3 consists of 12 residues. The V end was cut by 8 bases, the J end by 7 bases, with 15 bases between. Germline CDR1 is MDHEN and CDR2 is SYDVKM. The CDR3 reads CASFSTGKEQYF. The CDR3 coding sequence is TGTGCCAGCTTCAGTACGGGAAAGGAGCAGTACTTC.

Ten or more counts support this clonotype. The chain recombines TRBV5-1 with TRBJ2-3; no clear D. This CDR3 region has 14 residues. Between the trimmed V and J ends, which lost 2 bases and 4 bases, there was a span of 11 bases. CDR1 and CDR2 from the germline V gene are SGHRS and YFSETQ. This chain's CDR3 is CASSLRKTPDTQYF. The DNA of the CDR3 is TGCGCCAGCAGCTTACGAAAGACCCCAGATACGCAGTATTTT.

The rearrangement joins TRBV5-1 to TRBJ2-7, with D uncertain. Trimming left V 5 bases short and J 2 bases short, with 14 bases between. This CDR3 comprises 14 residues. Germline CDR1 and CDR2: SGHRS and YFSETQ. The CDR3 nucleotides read TGCGCCAGCAGACCGGGCTCATCGGCCTACGAGCAGTACTTC. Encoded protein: CASRPGSSAYEQYF.

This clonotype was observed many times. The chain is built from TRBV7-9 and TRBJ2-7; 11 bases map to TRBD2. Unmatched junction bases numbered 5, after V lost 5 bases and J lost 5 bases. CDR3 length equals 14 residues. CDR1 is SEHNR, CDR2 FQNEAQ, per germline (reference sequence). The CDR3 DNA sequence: TGTGCCAGCAGCCTCCCGGGACTAGCGGACGAGCAGTACTTC. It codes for CASSLPGLADEQYF. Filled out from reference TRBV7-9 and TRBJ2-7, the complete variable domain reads DTGVSQNPRHKITKRGQNVTFRCDPISEHNRLYWYRQTLGQGPEFLTYFQNEAQLEKSRLLSDRFSAERPKGSFSTLEIQRTEQGDSAMYLCASSLPGLADEQYFGPGTRLTVT.